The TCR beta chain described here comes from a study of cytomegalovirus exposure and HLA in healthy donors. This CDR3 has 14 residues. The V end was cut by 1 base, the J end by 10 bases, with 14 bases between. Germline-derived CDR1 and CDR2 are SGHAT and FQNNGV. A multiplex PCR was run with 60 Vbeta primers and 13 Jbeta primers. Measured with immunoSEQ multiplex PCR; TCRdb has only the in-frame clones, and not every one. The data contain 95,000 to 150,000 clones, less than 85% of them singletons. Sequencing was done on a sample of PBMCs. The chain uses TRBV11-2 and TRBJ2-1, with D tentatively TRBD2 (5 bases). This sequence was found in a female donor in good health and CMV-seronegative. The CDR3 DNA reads TGTGCCAGCAGCTTAGGTGGTAGCGAGCGAGAGCAGTTCTTC. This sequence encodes CASSLGGSEREQFF.